Listed here are 27 T cell receptor beta chains from one sample, sequenced in a study of blood T cells in healthy people across ages. Combining a sample-barcoded 5' primer with a J-beta primer mix, a second PCR ran for roughly 7 to 12 cycles. TCRdb passed the 5' RACE reads through MiXCR, listing each CDR3 protein once. The sample carries approximately 1.5 million distinct CDR3 sequences, around 40% recorded once. Specimen: blood. All receptors come from a woman younger than 35 in good health.

The chain recombines TRBV5-1 with TRBJ1-2; tentative D call: TRBD1 (6 bases). V lost 0 bases and J lost 4, with 13 bases in between. CDR3 length equals 15 residues. Germline V gene data show CDR1 as SGHRS and CDR2 as YFSETQ. This CDR3 reads CASSLVGGASYGYTF. The CDR3 bases are TGCGCCAGCAGCTTGGTGGGGGGCGCCTCCTATGGCTACACCTTC.

This clonotype was recorded at least ten times. This chain links TRBV4-3 with TRBJ2-1, with D perhaps matching TRBD1 (6 bases). The length of the CDR3 is 14 residues. The V end lost 1 base, the J end lost 6 bases, and 10 bases lay between the germline ends. Looked up from germline, CDR1 is LGHNA and CDR2 is YSLEER. CDR3 bases: TGCGCCAGCAGCCAAGCGGGGACACTCAATGAGCAGTTCTTC. Translation gives CASSQAGTLNEQFF.

Notes on this clonotype: A junction end diverges from the germline sequence, so it may reflect a read error. The chain is built from TRBV7-8 and TRBJ2-1, with a weak D call TRBD2 (5 bases). Per germline, CDR1 SGHVS and CDR2 FQNEAQ. The length of the CDR3 is 17 residues. The CDR3 loop is CASSPVRLGSSYNERYF. The CDR3 DNA reads as TGTGCCAGCAGCCCCGTCCGTCTGGGGAGCTCCTACAATGAGCGGTACTTC.

V usage is TRBV29-1 and J usage is TRBJ2-7; weak D call: TRBD1 (6 bases). Trimming stripped 6 bases from V and 3 bases from J, with 12 bases between. The CDR3 is 12 residues long. CDR1 and CDR2 (germline): SQVTM, ANQGSEA. In nucleotides, the CDR3 is TGCAGCGTCATGGGGGCCGACTACGAGCAGTACTTC. It is translated as CSVMGADYEQYF.

This chain joins TRBV11-2 and TRBJ1-2; weak D call: TRBD1 (5 bases). Germline V lookup: CDR1 SGHAT, CDR2 FQNNGV. V was clipped by 3 bases and J by 7 bases, with 12 bases between them. This CDR3 has 13 residues. The CDR3 sequence: CASSFMGPGGYTF. The CDR3 DNA reads TGTGCCAGCAGCTTTATGGGGCCCGGTGGCTACACCTTC.

J is TRBJ1-6 and V is TRBV20-1; D ambiguous. The CDR3 is made up of 14 amino acids. The germline V gene encodes CDR1 DFQATT and CDR2 SNEGSKA (reference sequence). V dropped 6 bases and J dropped 9 bases, with 18 bases sitting between them. The CDR3 sequence is CSALQEGGISPLHF. The CDR3 region has the DNA TGCAGTGCCCTTCAGGAGGGAGGGATTTCACCCCTCCACTTT.

The rearrangement joins TRBV12-3 or TRBV12-4 to TRBJ2-7; TRBD2 aligns across 12 bases. The CDR3 contains 15 residues. Trimming removed 6 bases from V and 4 bases from J; junction bases left unmatched: 7. The CDR3 DNA reads as TGTGCCAGCAGACAAAGACTAGCGGGAGAATACGAGCAGTACTTC. This gives the protein CASRQRLAGEYEQYF.

This chain links TRBV20-1 with TRBJ1-2; 8 positions match TRBD1. V trimming: 3 bases; J trimming: 7 bases; junction bases outside the gene matches: 1. Germline V gene data show CDR1 as DFQATT and CDR2 as SNEGSKA (reference sequence). The CDR3 length is 11 residues. CDR3 coding DNA: TGCAGTGCTAGCAGGGGGCTTGGCTACACCTTC. Translating it yields CSASRGLGYTF.

The table lists this clonotype with a few counts. The junction and the germline gene differ at one end; a read error may be behind it. V gene TRBV7-7 combines with J gene TRBJ1-4; D remains ambiguous. The CDR3 is made up of 15 amino acids. Per the germline V gene, CDR1 is SSHAT and CDR2 is FNYEAQ (reference sequence). In DNA form, the CDR3 reads TGTGCTAGCACGCCGCCGACTGCAACTAATGAAAAACTGTTTTTT. Protein product: CASTPPTATNEKLFF.

The CDR3 sequence is CASSFLQGSDTQYF. The CDR3, as DNA: TGCGCCAGCAGCTTTCTACAGGGGTCAGATACGCAGTATTTT. V usage is TRBV5-1 and J usage is TRBJ2-3; 7 bases are a match to TRBD1. The germline V gene has CDR1 SGHRS and CDR2 YFSETQ. Unmatched junction bases numbered 4, after V lost 2 bases and J lost 4 bases. This CDR3 has 14 residues.

Ten or more counts support this clonotype. The chain couples TRBV7-2 to TRBJ2-3; D is undetermined. The CDR3 consists of 13 residues. Germline CDR1 reads SGHTA; CDR2 reads FQGNSA. Trimming took off 5 bases at V and 2 bases at J, with 8 bases between the two ends. CDR3 amino acids: CASSRPYTDTQYF. The CDR3 DNA is TGTGCCAGCAGCCGCCCTTACACAGATACGCAGTATTTT.

V usage is TRBV30 and J usage is TRBJ2-1; no definite D call. Germline V CDR1 and CDR2: GTSNPN, SVGIG (reference sequence). V lost 2 bases, J lost 10 bases, and 9 bases lay in between. The CDR3 loop spans 11 amino acids. The CDR3 sequence is CAWSLAPEQFF. Here the CDR3 DNA reads TGTGCCTGGAGTCTGGCCCCCGAGCAGTTCTTC.

This clonotype has at least ten counts. V gene TRBV7-9 combines with J gene TRBJ2-1; D might be TRBD1 (7 bases). The CDR3 is 14 amino acids. CDR1 and CDR2 from the germline V gene are SEHNR and FQNEAQ (reference sequence). V was shortened by 3 bases and J by 10 bases, with 16 bases between the two germline ends. The CDR3 DNA sequence: TGTGCCAGCAGCTTCGGCCAGGGGGGAATGGAGCAGTTCTTC. This codes for CASSFGQGGMEQFF. Using reference TRBV7-9 and TRBJ2-1 for the parts outside the CDR3, the full variable domain is DTGVSQNPRHKITKRGQNVTFRCDPISEHNRLYWYRQTLGQGPEFLTYFQNEAQLEKSRLLSDRFSAERPKGSFSTLEIQRTEQGDSAMYLCASSFGQGGMEQFFGPGTRLTVL.

This clonotype was observed once. The chain has TRBV20-1 and TRBJ2-5, with TRBD2 matching 11 bases. V shed 3 bases and J 11 bases; nucleotides not matched to a gene: 14. Germline V gives CDR1 DFQATT, CDR2 SNEGSKA (reference sequence). This CDR3 has 15 amino acids. The CDR3 sequence: CSASTSGRPYNEQYF. DNA of the CDR3: TGCAGTGCTAGCACTAGCGGGAGACCATACAATGAGCAGTACTTC.

The CDR3 DNA reads as TGTGCCAGCAGACAGGGAGGCGCTGAAGCTTTCTTT. This encodes CASRQGGAEAFF. This chain links TRBV12-3 or TRBV12-4 with TRBJ1-1, with D perhaps TRBD1 (6 bases). The CDR3 contains 12 residues. The V end lost 6 bases, the J end lost 6 bases, and 11 bases lay between the germline ends.

This chain joins TRBV7-3 and TRBJ2-1; TRBD2 agrees at 7 bases. Gene TRBJ2-7 matches the end of the DNA better, so the J call may be wrong. CDR1 is SGHTA and CDR2 is FQGTGA in the germline V gene. The CDR3 length is 15 residues. CDR3: CASSLHAGDHNEQYF. CDR3 in DNA: TGTGCCAGCAGCTTACATGCGGGAGACCACAATGAGCAGTACTTC.

The chain links TRBV4-1 to TRBJ1-2; D gene ambiguous. The CDR3 sequence is 16 residues long. Germline lookup yields CDR1 MGHRA and CDR2 YSYEKL. The V end lost 2 bases, the J end lost 0 bases, and 13 bases lay between the germline ends. This CDR3 is CASSQPRGDTNYGYTF. CDR3 bases: TGCGCCAGCAGCCAACCTCGTGGGGATACTAACTATGGCTACACCTTC.

The gene calls are TRBV11-3 and TRBJ2-1; D is possibly TRBD1 or TRBD2 (5 bases each). V lost 5 bases, J lost 12 bases, and 26 bases lay in between. The CDR3 contains 16 residues. Germline CDR1 is SGHNT and CDR2 is YENEEA. The CDR3 spells CASSHSPPGPAGWQFF. The CDR3 bases are TGTGCCAGCAGCCATAGTCCCCCGGGGCCGGCCGGTTGGCAGTTCTTC.

This clonotype was counted only a few times. V and J are TRBV12-3 or TRBV12-4 and TRBJ1-2, with a possible D match to TRBD1 (5 bases). V lost 4 bases, J lost 4 bases, and 13 bases lay in between. This CDR3 region has 14 residues. The CDR3 DNA sequence: TGTGCCAGCAGTTCCCACGGGACGGTCTATGGCTACACCTTC. Amino acid sequence: CASSSHGTVYGYTF.

The chain couples TRBV6-1 to TRBJ2-7; D remains unclear. Trimming took 7 bases from V and 7 from J, leaving 14 bases between them. From germline, CDR1 is MNHNS and CDR2 SASEGT. The CDR3 has 12 residues. CDR3 sequence (DNA): TGTGCCAGCAACGAGATAGAAAATGAGCAGTACTTC. It translates to CASNEIENEQYF.

The chain joins TRBV6-1 to TRBJ1-1; 8 bases match TRBD1. With 0 bases clipped from V and 4 bases from J, the junction kept 1 base outside the gene matches. The V gene's germline CDR1 is MNHNS and CDR2 SASEGT. This CDR3 is 14 amino acids long. The CDR3 loop is CASSEADRGTEAFF. CDR3 bases: TGTGCCAGCAGTGAAGCAGACAGGGGCACTGAAGCTTTCTTT.

The rearrangement uses TRBV7-9 and TRBJ1-1; the D gene is possibly TRBD1 (5 bases). CDR3 length equals 13 residues. CDR1 is SEHNR, CDR2 FQNEAQ, per germline (reference sequence). V lost 8 bases and J 2 bases, leaving 12 bases between the germline ends. The CDR3 DNA reads TGTGCCAGCGCGGAGACAGCCAACACTGAAGCTTTCTTT. Protein product: CASAETANTEAFF.

V is TRBV20-1 and J is TRBJ1-2, with a weak D call TRBD1 (5 bases). The length of the CDR3 is 11 residues. Trimming removed 6 bases at V and 8 bases at J, with 13 bases between. Germline V gives CDR1 DFQATT, CDR2 SNEGSKA (reference sequence). The CDR3 coding sequence is TGCAGTGCGCCGCAGGGCTTAGGCTACACCTTC. Encoded protein: CSAPQGLGYTF.

This chain connects TRBV4-1 to TRBJ2-7, with D tentatively TRBD1 or TRBD2 (5 bases each). Germline CDR1 MGHRA, CDR2 YSYEKL. V was pared by 4 bases and J by 2 bases, with 15 bases between. This CDR3 comprises 15 residues. Written as DNA, the CDR3 is TGCGCCAGCAGCCTTTTCGGGACCGCCACCTACGAGCAGTACTTC. This encodes CASSLFGTATYEQYF.

The rearrangement uses TRBV18 and TRBJ1-1; D not resolved. The CDR3 runs 12 residues. The germline V and J ends were trimmed by 4 bases and 7 bases, with 10 bases remaining between them. Per the germline V gene, CDR1 is KGHSH and CDR2 is LQKENI. As DNA, the CDR3 is TGTGCCAGCTCACGTGAAAAGATTGAAGCTTTCTTT. Its translation is CASSREKIEAFF.

A word on this clonotype: The junction differs from germline at one of its ends, possibly a read error. The chain couples TRBV7-9 to TRBJ2-7; D call uncertain. CDR1 SEHNR and CDR2 FQNEAQ come from the germline V gene (reference sequence). CDR3 length: 13 amino acids. In DNA form, the CDR3 reads TGTGCCAGCAGGCGGAACGGGCCCCACGAGCGGTACTTC. Its translation is CASRRNGPHERYF.

The gene calls are TRBV20-1 and TRBJ2-5; TRBD2 agrees at 7 bases. CDR3 size: 12 residues. The germline V gene encodes CDR1 DFQATT and CDR2 SNEGSKA (reference sequence). Trimming cost V 7 bases and J 2 bases; bases outside gene matches: 4. The CDR3 bases are TGCAGTGGGGCGGGAGAGCAAGAGACCCAGTACTTC. As protein: CSGAGEQETQYF.